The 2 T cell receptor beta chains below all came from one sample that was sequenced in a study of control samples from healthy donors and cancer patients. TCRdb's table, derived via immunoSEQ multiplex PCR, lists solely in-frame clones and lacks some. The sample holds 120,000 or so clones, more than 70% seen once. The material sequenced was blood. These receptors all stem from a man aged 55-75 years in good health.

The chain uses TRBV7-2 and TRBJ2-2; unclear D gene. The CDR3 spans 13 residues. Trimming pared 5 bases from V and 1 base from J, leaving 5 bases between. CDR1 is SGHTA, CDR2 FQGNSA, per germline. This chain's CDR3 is CASSGQNTGELFF. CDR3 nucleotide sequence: TGTGCCAGCAGCGGGCAGAACACCGGGGAGCTGTTTTTT.

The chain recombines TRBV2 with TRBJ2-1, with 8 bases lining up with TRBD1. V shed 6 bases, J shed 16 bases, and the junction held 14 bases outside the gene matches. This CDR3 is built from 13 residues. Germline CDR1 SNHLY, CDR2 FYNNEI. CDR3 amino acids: CASSQGQATPPFF. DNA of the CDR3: TGTGCCAGCAGCCAGGGACAGGCAACTCCTCCCTTCTTC.